Included here is one T cell receptor (beta chain) sequence, with context. This specimen belongs to a study of T-cell reconstitution after alpha-beta-depleted transplantation in children. Trimming took 3 bases from V and 0 from J, leaving 10 bases between them. Germline V gene sequence: CDR1 SGDLS, CDR2 YYNGEE. This CDR3 is 15 amino acids long. Unique molecular identifiers featured in how the TCRbeta library was prepared. Via MiXCR, TCRdb re-called the PCR reads, giving one row per CDR3 protein. The profile covers about 300,000 distinct CDR3 sequences, with roughly a tenth appearing a single time and 7.5% taken by the ten largest.

The sample consisted of PBMCs, taken before TCRalphabeta/CD19-depleted stem cell transplant. The rearrangement links TRBV9 to TRBJ1-3; D perhaps matches TRBD1 (5 bases). This clonotype originated in a boy younger than two with acute myeloid leukemia, due to receive a stem cell transplant. The chain's CDR3 is CASSAWGNSGNTIYF. The CDR3 DNA reads as TGTGCCAGCAGCGCTTGGGGGAACTCTGGAAACACCATATATTTT.